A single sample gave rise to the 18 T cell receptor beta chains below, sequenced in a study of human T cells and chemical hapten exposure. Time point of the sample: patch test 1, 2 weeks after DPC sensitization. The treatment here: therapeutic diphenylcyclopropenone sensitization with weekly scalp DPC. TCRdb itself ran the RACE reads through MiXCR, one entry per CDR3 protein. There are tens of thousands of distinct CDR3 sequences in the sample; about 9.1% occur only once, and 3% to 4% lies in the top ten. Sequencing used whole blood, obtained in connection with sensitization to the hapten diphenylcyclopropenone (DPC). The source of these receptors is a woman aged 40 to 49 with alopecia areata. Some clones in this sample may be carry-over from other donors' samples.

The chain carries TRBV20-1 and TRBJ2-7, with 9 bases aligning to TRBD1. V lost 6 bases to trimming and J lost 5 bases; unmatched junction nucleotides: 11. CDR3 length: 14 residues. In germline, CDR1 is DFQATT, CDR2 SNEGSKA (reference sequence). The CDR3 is CSAGGGDRVDEQYF. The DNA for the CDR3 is TGCAGTGCCGGAGGCGGGGACAGGGTGGACGAGCAGTACTTC.

CDR3 coding DNA: TGTGCCAGCAGCCCTACAGGGGGCCAGGACACTGAAGCTTTCTTT. Residues: CASSPTGGQDTEAFF. V is TRBV11-2 and J is TRBJ1-1, with TRBD1 identical over 9 bases. Trimming cost V 5 bases and J 3 bases; bases outside gene matches: 7. CDR1 SGHAT and CDR2 FQNNGV come from the germline V gene. The CDR3 consists of 15 residues.

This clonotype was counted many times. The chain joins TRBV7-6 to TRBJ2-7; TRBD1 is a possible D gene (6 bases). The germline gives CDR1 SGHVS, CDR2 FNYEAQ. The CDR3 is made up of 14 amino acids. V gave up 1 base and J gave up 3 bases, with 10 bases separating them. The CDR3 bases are TGTGCCAGCAGCTTAGGGGACATAGACTACGAGCAGTACTTC. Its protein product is CASSLGDIDYEQYF.

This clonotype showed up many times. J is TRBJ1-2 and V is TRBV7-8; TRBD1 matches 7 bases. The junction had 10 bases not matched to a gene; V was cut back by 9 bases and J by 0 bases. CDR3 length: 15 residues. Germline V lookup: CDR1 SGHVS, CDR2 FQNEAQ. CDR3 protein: CASRDRLDANYGYTF. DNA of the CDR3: TGTGCCAGTAGGGACAGACTTGATGCTAACTATGGCTACACCTTC.

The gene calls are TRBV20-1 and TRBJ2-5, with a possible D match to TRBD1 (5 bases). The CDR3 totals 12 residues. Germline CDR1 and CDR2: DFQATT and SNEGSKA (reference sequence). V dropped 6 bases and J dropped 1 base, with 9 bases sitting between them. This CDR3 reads CSAPTAQETQYF. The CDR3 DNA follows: TGCAGTGCCCCGACAGCCCAAGAGACCCAGTACTTC.

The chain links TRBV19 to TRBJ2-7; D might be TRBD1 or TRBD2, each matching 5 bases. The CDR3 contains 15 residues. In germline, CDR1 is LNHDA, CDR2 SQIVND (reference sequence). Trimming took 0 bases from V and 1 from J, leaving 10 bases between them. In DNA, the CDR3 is TGTGCCAGTAGTATAGATGGCAGGGAGTCCTACGAGCAGTACTTC. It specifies CASSIDGRESYEQYF.

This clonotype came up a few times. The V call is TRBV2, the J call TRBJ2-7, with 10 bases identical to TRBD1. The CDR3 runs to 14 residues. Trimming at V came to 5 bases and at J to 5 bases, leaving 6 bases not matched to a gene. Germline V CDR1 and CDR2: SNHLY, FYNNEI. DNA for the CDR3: TGTGCCAGCAGTCTTAGACAGGGGGCCCACGAGCAGTACTTC. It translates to CASSLRQGAHEQYF.

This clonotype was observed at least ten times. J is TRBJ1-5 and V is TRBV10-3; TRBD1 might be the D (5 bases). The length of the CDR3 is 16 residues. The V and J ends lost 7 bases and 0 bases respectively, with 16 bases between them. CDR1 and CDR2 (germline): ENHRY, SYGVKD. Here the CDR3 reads CAIKAGDGRSNQPQHF. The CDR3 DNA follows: TGTGCCATCAAGGCGGGGGATGGGCGTAGCAATCAGCCCCAGCATTTT.

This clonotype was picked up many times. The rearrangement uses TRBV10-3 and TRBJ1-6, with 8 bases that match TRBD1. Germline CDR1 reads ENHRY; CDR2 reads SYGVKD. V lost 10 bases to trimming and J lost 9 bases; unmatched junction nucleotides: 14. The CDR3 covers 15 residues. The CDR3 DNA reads TGTGCCACCACACCCGCCGGACAGGGCCCTTCACCCCTCCACTTT. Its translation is CATTPAGQGPSPLHF.

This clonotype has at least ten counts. The CDR3 loop is CAISEPRRGGTEAFF. CDR3 nucleotides: TGTGCCATCAGTGAACCCCGTAGGGGGGGCACTGAAGCTTTCTTT. The chain recombines TRBV10-3 with TRBJ1-1; perhaps TRBD1 as D (6 bases). Germline V gives CDR1 ENHRY, CDR2 SYGVKD. This CDR3 has 15 amino acids. V gave up 3 bases and J gave up 4 bases, with 15 bases separating them.

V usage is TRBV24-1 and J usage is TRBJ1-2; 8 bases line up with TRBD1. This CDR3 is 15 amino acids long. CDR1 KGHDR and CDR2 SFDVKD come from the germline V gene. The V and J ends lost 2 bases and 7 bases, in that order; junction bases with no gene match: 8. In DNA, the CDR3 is TGTGCCACCAGTGATTCGGCCGGGACAGGCCTTGGCTACACCTTC. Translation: CATSDSAGTGLGYTF.

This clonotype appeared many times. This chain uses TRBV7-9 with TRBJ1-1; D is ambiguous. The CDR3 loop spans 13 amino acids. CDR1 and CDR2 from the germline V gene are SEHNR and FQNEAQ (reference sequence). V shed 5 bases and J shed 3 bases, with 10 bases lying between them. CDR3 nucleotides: TGTGCCAGCAGCCCCGCTATGTACACTGAAGCTTTCTTT. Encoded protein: CASSPAMYTEAFF.

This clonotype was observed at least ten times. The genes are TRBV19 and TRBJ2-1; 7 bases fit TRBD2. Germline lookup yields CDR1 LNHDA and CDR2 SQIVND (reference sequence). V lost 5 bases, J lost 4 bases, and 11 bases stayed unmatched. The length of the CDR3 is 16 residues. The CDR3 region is CASSSSRGGGYNEQFF. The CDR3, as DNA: TGTGCCAGTAGTTCATCAAGGGGCGGGGGATACAATGAGCAGTTCTTC.

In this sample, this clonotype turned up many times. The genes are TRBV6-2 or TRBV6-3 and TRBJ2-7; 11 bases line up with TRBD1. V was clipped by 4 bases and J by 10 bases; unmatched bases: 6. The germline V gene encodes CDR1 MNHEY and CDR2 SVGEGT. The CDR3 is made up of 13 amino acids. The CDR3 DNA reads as TGTGCCAGCAGTTCATCGGGACAGGGGGTTCAGTACTTC. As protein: CASSSSGQGVQYF.

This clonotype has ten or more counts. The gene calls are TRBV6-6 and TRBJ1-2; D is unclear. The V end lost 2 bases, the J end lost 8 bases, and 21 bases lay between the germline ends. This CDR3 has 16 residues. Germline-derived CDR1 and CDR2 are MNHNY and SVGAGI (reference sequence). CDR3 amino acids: CASSYEQLGYPNGYTF. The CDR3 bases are TGTGCCAGCAGTTACGAACAGCTTGGTTATCCTAACGGCTACACCTTC.

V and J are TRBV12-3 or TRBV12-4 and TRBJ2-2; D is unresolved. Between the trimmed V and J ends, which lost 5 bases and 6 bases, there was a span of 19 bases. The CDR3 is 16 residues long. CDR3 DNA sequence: TGTGCCAGCAGTCCCCCGCTACGACGAACATCCGGGGAGCTGTTTTTT. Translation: CASSPPLRRTSGELFF.

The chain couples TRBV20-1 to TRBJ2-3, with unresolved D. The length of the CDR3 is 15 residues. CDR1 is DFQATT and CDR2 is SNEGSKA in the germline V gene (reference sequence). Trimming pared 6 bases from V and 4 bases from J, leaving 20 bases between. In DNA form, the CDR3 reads TGCAGTGCCCCCTCTGACCCACTGTTGGCAGATACGCAGTATTTT. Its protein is CSAPSDPLLADTQYF.

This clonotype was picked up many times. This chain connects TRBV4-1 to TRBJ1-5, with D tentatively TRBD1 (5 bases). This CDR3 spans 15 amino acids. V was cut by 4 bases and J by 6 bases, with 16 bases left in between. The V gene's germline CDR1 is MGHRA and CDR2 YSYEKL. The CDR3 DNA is TGCGCCAGCAGCCGCACTGACAGATCGGGTCAGCCCCAGCATTTT. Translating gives CASSRTDRSGQPQHF.